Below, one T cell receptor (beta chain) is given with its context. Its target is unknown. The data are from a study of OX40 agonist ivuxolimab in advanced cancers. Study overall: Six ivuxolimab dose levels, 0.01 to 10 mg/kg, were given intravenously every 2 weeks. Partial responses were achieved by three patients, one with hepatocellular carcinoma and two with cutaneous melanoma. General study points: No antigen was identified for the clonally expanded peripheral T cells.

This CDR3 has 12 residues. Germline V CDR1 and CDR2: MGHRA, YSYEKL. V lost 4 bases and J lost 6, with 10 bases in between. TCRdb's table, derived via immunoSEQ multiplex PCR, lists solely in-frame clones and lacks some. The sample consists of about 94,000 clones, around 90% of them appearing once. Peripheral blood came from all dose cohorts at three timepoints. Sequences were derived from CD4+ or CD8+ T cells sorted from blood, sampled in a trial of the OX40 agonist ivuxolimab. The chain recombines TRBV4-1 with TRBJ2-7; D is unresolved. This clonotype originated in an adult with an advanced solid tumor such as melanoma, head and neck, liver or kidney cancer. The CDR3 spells CASSPKPGEQYF. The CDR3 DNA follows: TGCGCCAGCAGCCCCAAACCCGGCGAGCAGTACTTC.